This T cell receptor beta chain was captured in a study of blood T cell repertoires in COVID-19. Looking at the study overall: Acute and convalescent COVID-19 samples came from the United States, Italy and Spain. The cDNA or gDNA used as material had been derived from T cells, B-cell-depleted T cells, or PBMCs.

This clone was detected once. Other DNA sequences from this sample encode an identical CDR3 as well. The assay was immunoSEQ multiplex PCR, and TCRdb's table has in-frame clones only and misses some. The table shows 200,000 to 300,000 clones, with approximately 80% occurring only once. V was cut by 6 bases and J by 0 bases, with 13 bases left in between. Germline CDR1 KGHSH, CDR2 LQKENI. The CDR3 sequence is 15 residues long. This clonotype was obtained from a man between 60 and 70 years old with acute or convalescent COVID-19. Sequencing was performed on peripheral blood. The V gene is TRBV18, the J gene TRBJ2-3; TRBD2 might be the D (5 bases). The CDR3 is CASSLREGSTDTQYF. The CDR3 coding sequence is TGTGCCAGCTCCCTACGGGAAGGGAGCACAGATACGCAGTATTTT. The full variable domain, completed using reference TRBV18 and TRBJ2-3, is NAGVMQNPRHLVRRRGQEARLRCSPMKGHSHVYWYRQLPEEGLKFMVYLQKENIIDESGMPKERFSAEFPKEGPSILRIQQVVRGDSAAYFCASSLREGSTDTQYFGPGTRLTVL.